This TCR beta chain was captured by sequencing in a study of T-cell memory formation after mild COVID-19 (TCRdb year 2021). Describing the broader study: TCR sequence clusters from the two donors were found to be largely donor specific. In two donors, T-cell clones that expanded and contracted after mild COVID-19 were tracked by sequencing TCRalpha and TCRbeta repertoires over time. Two young, previously healthy adult volunteers made up the cohort, one male and one female. Here is what the overall study found, with its caveats: The study included only a couple of mild cases, and larger cohorts that include severe cases with pre-infection samples were judged to be necessary. Some responding clones were detected in pre-infection memory, which suggested that pre-existing cross-reactive memory T cells had joined the SARS-CoV-2 response. SARS-CoV-2 specificity of the second-wave clones peaking on day 37 was not confirmed. From day 15 to 85, contracting clones showed balanced CD4/CD8 phenotypes, whereas a second wave of clones that expanded from day 15 to 37 leaned towards CD4+. Contracting CD4+ clones were located mainly in the CM and EM memory subsets, whereas CD8+ clones were found to be enriched in EMRA.

The sequencer listed for this sample is Illumina NovaSeq 6000. Using 5'RACE with constant-segment primers, TCRalpha and TCRbeta cDNA libraries were constructed, with sample barcodes and unique molecular identifiers added in the process. RNA was extracted from every sample with Trizol reagent. Library amplification was performed in two PCR steps, and a second sample barcode and Illumina TruSeq adapters were introduced in the second step. The libraries were sequenced on an Illumina NovaSeq using 2 x 150 bp paired-end reads. The authors' pipeline ran thus. Demultiplexing of reads and collapsing into UMI-guided consensus sequences were performed with migec v1.2.7. Using mixcr v2.1.11, UMI consensuses were aligned to TRA and TRB V and J templates and then assembled into clonotypes. Clonotypes were classified as expanded or contracted when called significant by both edgeR and NoisET, with noise models trained on biological replicates. For edgeR calls, the thresholds were a false discovery rate-adjusted p below 0.01 and a log2 fold-change of 1. As an exploratory analysis of dynamics, max-normalized trajectories of the 1000 most abundant clonotypes were examined with PCA combined with hierarchical clustering. The CD4 or CD8 phenotype of responding clones was assigned using the separately sequenced CD4+ and CD8+ repertoires. TCRdb passed the public sequencing reads through fastp at Q25 and MiXCR, retaining productive beta sequences. One record per CDR3 amino acid sequence lists the most common genes and DNA. TCRdb's processing, not the study's, gives the V and J calls here. In this sample the table shows fewer than 50,000 distinct CDR3 sequences, 7.3% of which occur a single time. About 1.4% of the sample comes from the top ten.

Including cysteine and phenylalanine, the CDR3 has 15 amino acids. Only the CDR3 DNA is retained, 45 bases long and in frame from the first base. From the germline V gene, CDR1 is SGHDT and CDR2 is YYEEEE. The V end gives up 0 bases and the J end 2 bases, leaving 4 bases in the junction not matched to a gene. Ficoll-Paque density gradient centrifugation was used to isolate PBMCs. In regard to this clonotype: The specificity of this receptor is unknown. The input lacks base qualities; no much larger clone sits a single base away.

Rearrangement joined TRBV5-6 to TRBJ1-1; 7 bases in the junction line up with TRBD1. Sequenced sample: PBMCs or a T cell subset sorted from them (not recorded which). The TCR sequence derives from a man younger than 35 who had mild COVID-19 (a few samples of this study predate the infection). The sample titles of this study are shuffled in the database, so cell type and time point are left out; the donor was told from shared clones. The DNA sequence follows: TGTGCCAGCAGCTTGGTCGACAGGGCCAACACTGAAGCTTTCTTT. It translates to CASSLVDRANTEAFF.